Listed here are 6 T cell receptor beta chains from one sample, sequenced in a study of CD8 T cells in ankylosing spondylitis. Each CDR3 protein is one row after TCRdb ran MiXCR on the 5' RACE reads. Here the sample spans tens of thousands of distinct CDR3 sequences, about 17% being singletons. Sequenced material: blood. These receptors all come from a male donor with ankylosing spondylitis or in good health (not recorded which).

V gene TRBV29-1 combines with J gene TRBJ2-3; D ambiguous. The CDR3 is 13 amino acids. With 3 bases removed from V and 3 bases from J, the gap between germline ends came to 10 bases. Germline CDR1 SQVTM, CDR2 ANQGSEA. The CDR3 here is CSVDGQLTDTQYF. CDR3 nucleotide sequence: TGCAGCGTTGATGGTCAGTTAACAGATACGCAGTATTTT.

The V and J genes are TRBV7-2 and TRBJ1-1; D may be TRBD1 (6 bases). The ends were cut back, 2 bases at V and 10 bases at J, with 11 bases in the middle. CDR1 SGHTA and CDR2 FQGNSA come from the germline V gene. This CDR3 comprises 12 residues. The CDR3 region is CASSLSGALAFF. The CDR3 DNA follows: TGTGCCAGCAGCTTATCGGGGGCGTTAGCTTTCTTT.

The genes are TRBV7-2 and TRBJ2-3; D uncertain. The germline V and J ends were trimmed by 5 bases and 0 bases, with 12 bases remaining between them. This CDR3 spans 15 amino acids. CDR1 and CDR2 from the germline V gene are SGHTA and FQGNSA. The CDR3 protein is CASSPYDRSTDTQYF. The CDR3 DNA reads as TGTGCCAGCAGCCCATATGATAGGAGCACAGATACGCAGTATTTT.

The table lists this clonotype with a few counts. The genes are TRBV27 and TRBJ2-3, with 10 bases aligning to TRBD1. The trim removed 6 bases at V and 0 bases at J, leaving 15 bases unmatched. CDR3 length equals 19 residues. Germline CDR1 MNHEY, CDR2 SMNVEV (reference sequence). This CDR3 is CASRRTGTGAETSTDTQYF. The CDR3 DNA sequence: TGTGCCAGCAGACGGACCGGGACAGGGGCCGAAACTAGCACAGATACGCAGTATTTT.

V usage is TRBV25-1 and J usage is TRBJ2-5; D is perhaps TRBD1 or TRBD2 (6 bases each). Trimming pared 5 bases from V and 3 bases from J, leaving 22 bases between. The germline V gene encodes CDR1 MGHDK and CDR2 SYGVNS. CDR3 length: 17 amino acids. The CDR3 DNA reads as TGTGCCAGCAGTTCCGCGGGGCAGGGGCTGTTGAAAGAGACCCAGTACTTC. This translates into CASSSAGQGLLKETQYF.

This clonotype has only a few counts. This chain joins TRBV5-1 and TRBJ2-1; no clear D. Germline CDR1 and CDR2: SGHRS and YFSETQ. Deletions cut 1 base from V and 3 bases from J, with 5 bases between. CDR3 length equals 13 residues. The CDR3 nucleotides read TGCGCCAGCAGCTTGACCCTCTACAATGAGCAGTTCTTC. The encoded protein is CASSLTLYNEQFF.